This T cell receptor (beta chain) was found in a study of control samples from healthy donors and cancer patients. This CDR3 has 16 residues. V lost 0 bases and J 2 bases, leaving 12 bases between the germline ends. Germline values: CDR1 SGHNT, CDR2 YYREEE (reference sequence). Only in-frame clones appear in the TCRdb table, and some are missing; sequencing was by immunoSEQ multiplex PCR. The sample shows about 180,000 clones, approximately 90% of them seen only once. The material sequenced was blood. This TCR came from a man aged 25-40 years in good health. The gene calls are TRBV5-4 and TRBJ1-3; D is unclear. CDR3 nucleotide sequence: TGTGCCAGCAGCTTGGATCCCGCCGGGGCTGGAAACACCATATATTTT. As protein: CASSLDPAGAGNTIYF.